This TCR beta chain was observed in a study of T cell changes during pregnancy in multiple sclerosis. The CDR3 runs to 16 residues. The germline V gene has CDR1 MGHRA and CDR2 YSYEKL. Losses at the gene ends were 4 bases for V and 2 bases for J; bases not matched to a gene: 9. This table comes from immunoSEQ multiplex PCR, and its TCRdb copy is limited to in-frame clones, with some not included. The data show over 90,000 clones, 80% to 95% seen once. Sequences were derived from peripheral blood, sampled after pregnancy. The origin of this receptor is a female donor with multiple sclerosis, enrolled in a pregnancy study. The chain has TRBV4-1 and TRBJ2-5, with 8 bases aligning to TRBD2. In DNA form, the CDR3 reads TGCGCCAGCAGCCCGCGGGAGGCCCGCGTACAAGAGACCCAGTACTTC. It encodes CASSPREARVQETQYF.